One sample yielded the 18 T cell receptor beta chains listed below, sequenced in a study of T-cell reconstitution after alpha-beta-depleted transplantation in children. Preparing the TCRbeta library involved the use of unique molecular identifiers. TCRdb used MiXCR to reprocess the PCR reads, holding one entry per CDR3 protein. This sample has around 200,000 distinct CDR3 sequences, with around a sixth found just once. This sample comprised PBMCs, mostly from graft donor cells, obtained 360 days after TCRalphabeta/CD19-depleted stem cell transplant. The receptor set was obtained from a male patient aged 2-9 years who had a stem cell transplant for acute lymphoblastic leukemia, so the T cells may come from the graft donor.

The chain carries TRBV3-1 and TRBJ2-1; no clear D gene. Germline lookup yields CDR1 LGHDT and CDR2 YNNKEL (reference sequence). The CDR3 loop spans 16 amino acids. V was cut by 8 bases and J by 4 bases, with 21 bases left in between. This chain's CDR3 is CASCREPGTPYNEQFF. The CDR3 region has the DNA TGTGCCAGCTGTCGCGAACCGGGCACTCCTTACAATGAGCAGTTCTTC.

The chain employs TRBV20-1 and TRBJ1-1, with 9 bases that match TRBD1. V lost 6 bases and J lost 6; bases outside the gene matches: 8. CDR1 and CDR2 (germline): DFQATT, SNEGSKA (reference sequence). The CDR3 contains 13 residues. This CDR3 reads CSAPRQGVAEAFF. CDR3 DNA: TGCAGTGCCCCTCGACAGGGGGTTGCTGAAGCTTTCTTT.

This clonotype was picked up a small number of times. The chain joins TRBV21-1 to TRBJ2-1; the D call in the table, TRBD1, was not verified against the DNA. TRBV21-1 is listed as a pseudogene. The CDR3 totals 18 residues. DNA for the CDR3: TGTGCCAGCAGCAAACACACCCGCTGGCAGGGGAACTACAATGAGCAGTTCTTC. Its translation is CASSKHTRWQGNYNEQFF.

This clonotype was seen more than once but under ten times. The V gene is TRBV24-1, the J gene TRBJ2-5; TRBD1 agrees at 7 bases. The CDR3 sequence is 15 residues long. Germline-derived CDR1 and CDR2 are KGHDR and SFDVKD. After removal of 4 bases from V and 1 base from J, the junction contained 5 bases not matched to a gene. CDR3 sequence: CATSDSGTAQETQYF. CDR3 nucleotides: TGTGCCACCAGTGACTCCGGGACAGCCCAAGAGACCCAGTACTTC.

The J gene is TRBJ2-1, the V gene TRBV20-1; D ambiguous. This CDR3 has 14 residues. Trimming shortened V by 3 bases and J by 1 base, and 10 bases separated the two germline ends. CDR1 and CDR2 (germline): DFQATT, SNEGSKA (reference sequence). CDR3 in amino acids: CSASQVISYNEQFF. CDR3 coding DNA: TGCAGTGCTAGTCAGGTAATATCCTACAATGAGCAGTTCTTC.

The chain employs TRBV7-9 and TRBJ2-1; perhaps D is TRBD1 or TRBD2 (5 bases each). With 8 bases removed from V and 7 bases from J, the gap between germline ends came to 21 bases. The germline V gene encodes CDR1 SEHNR and CDR2 FQNEAQ (reference sequence). CDR3 length equals 15 residues. This CDR3 is CASPGYGTPGNEQFF. The DNA of the CDR3 is TGTGCCAGCCCGGGGTACGGTACTCCAGGGAATGAGCAGTTCTTC.

This clonotype was observed a few times. The chain joins TRBV20-1 to TRBJ2-5; 7 bases match TRBD1. Germline V gene sequence: CDR1 DFQATT, CDR2 SNEGSKA (reference sequence). CDR3 size: 17 residues. The V and J ends lost 0 bases and 1 base, in that order; junction bases with no gene match: 11. The CDR3: CSARDKRGTATQETQYF. CDR3 coding DNA: TGCAGTGCTAGAGACAAGAGGGGGACAGCTACCCAAGAGACCCAGTACTTC.

This clonotype was recorded a few times. The chain links TRBV5-1 to TRBJ2-1; no clear D. V gave up 0 bases and J gave up 0 bases, with 10 bases separating them. This CDR3 contains 16 residues. Germline CDR1 is SGHRS and CDR2 is YFSETQ. In DNA, the CDR3 is TGCGCCAGCAGCTTGGGGGCAGTTAGCTCCTACAATGAGCAGTTCTTC. This translates into CASSLGAVSSYNEQFF.

This clonotype was observed a handful of times. V usage is TRBV27 and J usage is TRBJ1-2; the D is unclear. Trimming took off 2 bases at V and 5 bases at J, with 12 bases between the two ends. Germline values: CDR1 MNHEY, CDR2 SMNVEV (reference sequence). CDR3 length equals 14 residues. CDR3 DNA sequence: TGTGCCAGCAGTTTAGTAGGATACGGATATGGCTACACCTTC. Encoded protein: CASSLVGYGYGYTF.

The CDR3 nucleotides are TGTGCCAGCAGCTTAAAGGCGGGGAACACTGAAGCTTTCTTT. Translation: CASSLKAGNTEAFF. J is TRBJ1-1 and V is TRBV11-2; D is unclear. V was cut by 2 bases and J by 1 base, with 8 bases left in between. CDR3 length equals 14 residues. The germline V gene encodes CDR1 SGHAT and CDR2 FQNNGV.

The genes are TRBV7-9 and TRBJ1-6; tentatively, D is TRBD1 (5 bases). With 5 bases removed from V and 4 bases from J, the gap between germline ends came to 12 bases. In germline, CDR1 is SEHNR, CDR2 FQNEAQ (reference sequence). CDR3 length equals 15 residues. The DNA for the CDR3 is TGTGCCAGCAGCACTCCGGGACGGTATAATTCACCCCTCCACTTT. Its protein product is CASSTPGRYNSPLHF.

The V gene is TRBV5-1, the J gene TRBJ2-1, with TRBD1 matching 10 bases. Germline-derived CDR1 and CDR2 are SGHRS and YFSETQ. With V trimmed by 0 bases and J by 7 bases, 4 bases remained unmatched. This CDR3 is 15 amino acids long. DNA for the CDR3: TGCGCCAGCAGCTTGGGACAGGGGGCGCGGAATGAGCAGTTCTTC. As protein: CASSLGQGARNEQFF.

This clonotype was counted at least ten times. V usage is TRBV5-8 and J usage is TRBJ2-7; the D is unclear. The CDR3 spans 13 residues. Deletions cut 2 bases from V and 3 bases from J, with 9 bases between. CDR1 and CDR2 from the germline V gene are SGHTS and YDEGEE. CDR3 region: CASSFSTFYEQYF. As DNA, the CDR3 is TGTGCCAGCAGCTTCTCCACCTTCTACGAGCAGTACTTC.

This clonotype occurred many times. This chain joins TRBV12-3 or TRBV12-4 and TRBJ2-7, with D perhaps TRBD2 (5 bases). CDR3 length equals 13 residues. The V gene lost 7 bases and the J gene lost 3 bases, with 13 bases spanning the gap. CDR3 nucleotides: TGTGCCAGCACCTCCCGAGGAGGCTACGAGCAGTACTTC. Its protein product is CASTSRGGYEQYF.

The chain is built from TRBV7-2 and TRBJ2-1; a possible D gene is TRBD2 (5 bases). CDR3 length: 14 amino acids. From germline, CDR1 is SGHTA and CDR2 FQGNSA. The V end was cut by 3 bases, the J end by 10 bases, with 16 bases between. The CDR3 DNA reads TGTGCCAGCAGCTTTGAGGCCATCTCGGGGGAGCAGTTCTTC. This translates into CASSFEAISGEQFF.

J is TRBJ1-1 and V is TRBV20-1; D perhaps matches TRBD1 (5 bases). This CDR3 is built from 11 residues. Germline lookup yields CDR1 DFQATT and CDR2 SNEGSKA (reference sequence). CDR3 in amino acids: CRATWGDEAFF. In nucleotides, the CDR3 is TGCAGGGCAACGTGGGGGGATGAAGCTTTCTTT.

There are many counts of this clonotype. This sequence joins TRBV18 and TRBJ2-7, with a possible D match to TRBD2 (6 bases). Germline CDR1 is KGHSH and CDR2 is LQKENI. The CDR3 covers 14 residues. V lost 2 bases to trimming and J lost 3 bases, with 11 bases between them. The CDR3 is CASSPGWEVYEQYF. The CDR3 nucleotides read TGTGCCAGCTCACCAGGGTGGGAGGTCTACGAGCAGTACTTC.

V gene TRBV7-7 combines with J gene TRBJ2-1; tentative D call: TRBD2 (6 bases). The CDR3 covers 14 residues. Trimming took 5 bases from V and 3 from J, leaving 11 bases between them. Germline CDR1 and CDR2: SSHAT and FNYEAQ (reference sequence). CDR3 sequence (DNA): TGTGCCAGCAGCCACACCGGGAGCTACAATGAGCAGTTCTTC. It codes for CASSHTGSYNEQFF. The complete variable domain, with remaining parts taken from reference TRBV7-7 and TRBJ2-1, reads GAGVSQSPRYKVTKRGQDVTLRCDPISSHATLYWYQQALGQGPEFLTYFNYEAQPDKSGLPSDRFSAERPEGSISTLTIQRTEQRDSAMYRCASSHTGSYNEQFFGPGTRLTVL.